These T cell receptor beta chains were read from a single sample in a study of cytotoxic CD8 clonotypes in ibrutinib-treated CLL. TCRdb's copy holds only in-frame clones and misses some; the assay was immunoSEQ multiplex PCR. Here the sample spans 250,000 to 350,000 clones, approximately 76% being singletons. This sample comprised PBMCs, obtained at disease progression, from a patient treated with ibrutinib. These receptors came from a human donor with chronic lymphocytic leukemia. The CDR3 runs from the conserved cysteine through the conserved F or W. The order of the fields is clone size, V gene, D gene, J gene, CDR3 protein, CDR3 DNA. The D gene is left open where the match is weak. The listing skips clone size in some rows; elsewhere it reads once, few, many or a size class.

clone_size: NA; v_call: TRBV18; d_call: NA; j_call: TRBJ1-1; cdr3_aa: CASSLGGGTEAFF; cdr3_nt: TGTGCCAGCTCACTCGGAGGAGGCACTGAAGCTTTCTTT
clone_size: NA; v_call: TRBV11-2; d_call: NA; j_call: TRBJ1-1; cdr3_aa: CASSLDRGTEAFF; cdr3_nt: TGTGCCAGCAGCTTAGACAGGGGCACTGAAGCTTTCTTT
clone_size: NA; v_call: TRBV13; d_call: NA; j_call: TRBJ2-7; cdr3_aa: CASSYQPGTREQYF; cdr3_nt: TGTGCCAGCAGCTATCAACCGGGCACCCGCGAGCAGTACTTC
clone_size: NA; v_call: TRBV2; d_call: NA; j_call: TRBJ2-7; cdr3_aa: CASSGGPRGSYEQYF; cdr3_nt: TGTGCCAGCAGTGGGGGACCCCGCGGGTCCTACGAGCAGTACTTC
clone_size: NA; v_call: TRBV11-3; d_call: TRBD1; j_call: TRBJ2-7; cdr3_aa: CASSSRDSPYEQYF; cdr3_nt: TGTGCCAGCAGCTCCCGGGACAGCCCCTACGAGCAGTACTTC
clone_size: NA; v_call: TRBV7-3; d_call: NA; j_call: TRBJ2-7; cdr3_aa: CASSLAPGLSYEQYF; cdr3_nt: TGTGCCAGCAGCTTAGCTCCGGGACTTTCCTACGAGCAGTACTTC
clone_size: NA; v_call: TRBV28; d_call: NA; j_call: TRBJ2-5; cdr3_aa: CASSFQGRETQYF; cdr3_nt: TGTGCCAGCAGTTTCCAGGGCCGAGAGACCCAGTACTTC
clone_size: NA; v_call: TRBV7-9; d_call: TRBD2; j_call: TRBJ2-5; cdr3_aa: CASSSSSGGNIQETQYF; cdr3_nt: TGTGCCAGCAGCTCGTCTAGCGGGGGGAATATACAAGAGACCCAGTACTTC
clone_size: NA; v_call: TRBV6-5; d_call: NA; j_call: TRBJ1-1; cdr3_aa: CASSYSGQYEAFF; cdr3_nt: TGTGCCAGCAGTTACTCCGGGCAGTACGAAGCTTTCTTT
clone_size: NA; v_call: TRBV10-1; d_call: NA; j_call: TRBJ2-7; cdr3_aa: CASSAGGNEQYF; cdr3_nt: TGCGCCAGCAGCGCTGGGGGTAACGAGCAGTACTTC
clone_size: once; v_call: TRBV7-2; d_call: NA; j_call: TRBJ2-7; cdr3_aa: CASSSSPGLRGEQYF; cdr3_nt: TGTGCCAGCAGCTCAAGTCCGGGCCTACGGGGCGAGCAGTACTTC
clone_size: NA; v_call: TRBV28; d_call: NA; j_call: TRBJ1-3; cdr3_aa: CASRSNREPGNTIYF; cdr3_nt: TGTGCCAGCAGATCCAACAGGGAGCCTGGAAACACCATATATTTT
clone_size: NA; v_call: TRBV25-1; d_call: TRBD2; j_call: TRBJ2-3; cdr3_aa: CASSENLAGAASTDTQYF; cdr3_nt: TGTGCCAGCAGTGAAAACCTAGCGGGGGCGGCTAGCACAGATACGCAGTATTTT
clone_size: NA; v_call: TRBV12-5; d_call: TRBD2; j_call: TRBJ2-1; cdr3_aa: CASGLATQTSGAYNEQFF; cdr3_nt: TGTGCTAGTGGTTTGGCAACCCAGACTAGCGGGGCCTACAATGAGCAGTTCTTC
clone_size: NA; v_call: TRBV10-1; d_call: NA; j_call: TRBJ1-2; cdr3_aa: CASGPSDRTSWGYGYTF; cdr3_nt: TGCGCCAGCGGACCCTCTGACAGGACGTCGTGGGGATATGGCTACACCTTC
clone_size: NA; v_call: TRBV10-3; d_call: TRBD2; j_call: TRBJ2-2; cdr3_aa: CAISVAGYTGELFF; cdr3_nt: TGTGCCATCAGTGTAGCGGGATACACCGGGGAGCTGTTTTTT
clone_size: once; v_call: TRBV2; d_call: TRBD2; j_call: TRBJ2-1; cdr3_aa: CASSEAGLVTYNEQFF; cdr3_nt: TGTGCCAGCAGTGAGGCAGGACTAGTCACCTACAATGAGCAGTTCTTC
clone_size: NA; v_call: TRBV7-2; d_call: NA; j_call: TRBJ2-3; cdr3_aa: CASSLEGGVRTDTQYF; cdr3_nt: TGTGCCAGCAGCTTAGAGGGGGGCGTACGCACAGATACGCAGTATTTT
clone_size: NA; v_call: TRBV7-9; d_call: TRBD1; j_call: TRBJ2-1; cdr3_aa: CASSLQGVGNEQFF; cdr3_nt: TGTGCCAGCAGTCTACAGGGGGTTGGTAATGAGCAGTTCTTC
clone_size: NA; v_call: TRBV6-1; d_call: NA; j_call: TRBJ2-2; cdr3_aa: CASSEVRNTNTGELFF; cdr3_nt: TGTGCCAGCAGTGAAGTGAGGAACACGAACACCGGGGAGCTGTTTTTT
clone_size: NA; v_call: TRBV7-2; d_call: TRBD1; j_call: TRBJ1-1; cdr3_aa: CASSTRDRTEAFF; cdr3_nt: TGTGCCAGCAGCACCCGGGACAGAACTGAAGCTTTCTTT
clone_size: NA; v_call: TRBV18; d_call: NA; j_call: TRBJ1-2; cdr3_aa: CASSPLAGSNGYTF; cdr3_nt: TGTGCCAGCTCACCACTAGCGGGCTCAAATGGCTACACCTTC
clone_size: few; v_call: TRBV12-2; d_call: NA; j_call: TRBJ2-3; cdr3_aa: CASRSRLAGPMFGTDTQYF; cdr3_nt: TGTGCAAGTCGCTCTCGGCTAGCGGGCCCCATGTTTGGCACAGATACGCAGTATTTT
clone_size: NA; v_call: TRBV7-9; d_call: TRBD1; j_call: TRBJ2-5; cdr3_aa: CASSAGQGQETQYF; cdr3_nt: TGTGCCAGCAGCGCTGGACAGGGACAAGAGACCCAGTACTTC
clone_size: NA; v_call: TRBV15; d_call: NA; j_call: TRBJ2-1; cdr3_aa: CATSMHRDLDEQFF; cdr3_nt: TGTGCCACCAGTATGCATAGGGATCTCGATGAGCAGTTCTTC
clone_size: NA; v_call: TRBV7-9; d_call: NA; j_call: TRBJ1-1; cdr3_aa: CASNAGTLNTEAFF; cdr3_nt: TGTGCCAGCAACGCTGGGACTTTGAACACTGAAGCTTTCTTT
clone_size: NA; v_call: TRBV5-1; d_call: NA; j_call: TRBJ2-2; cdr3_aa: CASSLAGELFF; cdr3_nt: TGCGCCAGCAGCTTGGCCGGGGAGCTGTTTTTT
clone_size: NA; v_call: TRBV6-5; d_call: NA; j_call: TRBJ2-7; cdr3_aa: CASRDELYEQYF; cdr3_nt: TGTGCCAGCAGGGACGAGCTCTACGAGCAGTACTTC
clone_size: NA; v_call: TRBV29-1; d_call: NA; j_call: TRBJ2-5; cdr3_aa: CSVEGSQGRYQETQYF; cdr3_nt: TGCAGCGTTGAAGGGTCGCAGGGAAGGTACCAAGAGACCCAGTACTTC
clone_size: NA; v_call: TRBV21-1; d_call: NA; j_call: TRBJ1-3; cdr3_aa: CASSNPAGIFGNTIYF; cdr3_nt: TGTGCCAGCAGCAATCCCGCAGGGATTTTTGGAAACACCATATATTTT
clone_size: NA; v_call: TRBV5-4; d_call: TRBD1; j_call: TRBJ2-7; cdr3_aa: CASSWGDREDHYEQYF; cdr3_nt: TGTGCCAGCAGCTGGGGGGACAGGGAGGATCACTACGAGCAGTACTTC
clone_size: NA; v_call: TRBV13; d_call: NA; j_call: TRBJ2-2; cdr3_aa: CASSLDYRAGELFF; cdr3_nt: TGTGCCAGCAGCTTAGACTACAGGGCAGGGGAGCTGTTTTTT
clone_size: NA; v_call: TRBV6-5; d_call: TRBD1; j_call: TRBJ1-5; cdr3_aa: CASSTGDQPQHF; cdr3_nt: TGTGCCAGTTCGACAGGGGATCAGCCCCAGCATTTT
clone_size: once; v_call: TRBV9; d_call: TRBD1; j_call: TRBJ2-7; cdr3_aa: CASSKGQGDYEQYF; cdr3_nt: TGTGCCAGCTCTAAGGGACAGGGGGATTACGAGCAGTACTTC
clone_size: few; v_call: TRBV4-1; d_call: NA; j_call: TRBJ2-7; cdr3_aa: CASSPSRGRQYF; cdr3_nt: TGCGCCAGCAGCCCCTCCCGGGGCAGGCAGTACTTC
clone_size: NA; v_call: TRBV12-5; d_call: NA; j_call: TRBJ1-2; cdr3_aa: CASGLVGAPSANYGYTF; cdr3_nt: TGTGCTAGTGGTTTGGTAGGGGCCCCATCAGCTAACTATGGCTACACCTTC
clone_size: NA; v_call: TRBV7-2; d_call: NA; j_call: TRBJ2-3; cdr3_aa: CASSLFQGRDTQYF; cdr3_nt: TGTGCCAGCAGCTTATTTCAGGGGCGGGATACGCAGTATTTT
clone_size: NA; v_call: TRBV20-1; d_call: NA; j_call: TRBJ2-7; cdr3_aa: CSAPRYFEQYF; cdr3_nt: TGCAGTGCTCCCCGATATTTCGAGCAGTACTTC
clone_size: NA; v_call: TRBV7-6; d_call: TRBD2; j_call: TRBJ2-1; cdr3_aa: CASSFLAGGPNEQFF; cdr3_nt: TGTGCCAGCAGCTTCCTAGCGGGGGGGCCCAATGAGCAGTTCTTC
clone_size: NA; v_call: TRBV4-2; d_call: TRBD2; j_call: TRBJ2-2; cdr3_aa: CASSRTSPGLAVLGELFF; cdr3_nt: TGTGCCAGCAGTCGCACATCTCCGGGACTAGCAGTCCTCGGGGAGCTGTTTTTT
clone_size: few; v_call: TRBV4-1; d_call: NA; j_call: TRBJ1-1; cdr3_aa: CASRERGSEAFF; cdr3_nt: TGCGCCAGCAGAGAGCGGGGCTCTGAAGCTTTCTTT
clone_size: few; v_call: TRBV20-1; d_call: TRBD2; j_call: TRBJ2-1; cdr3_aa: CSASGRDEQFF; cdr3_nt: TGCAGTGCTAGCGGGAGGGATGAGCAGTTCTTC
clone_size: NA; v_call: TRBV7-9; d_call: TRBD2; j_call: TRBJ2-7; cdr3_aa: CASNAGLVHYEQYF; cdr3_nt: TGTGCCAGCAACGCCGGACTAGTCCACTACGAGCAGTACTTC
clone_size: NA; v_call: TRBV25-1; d_call: TRBD2; j_call: TRBJ2-2; cdr3_aa: CASSELGRADTGELFF; cdr3_nt: TGTGCCAGCAGTGAACTGGGGAGGGCTGACACCGGGGAGCTGTTTTTT
clone_size: NA; v_call: TRBV7-8; d_call: NA; j_call: TRBJ2-7; cdr3_aa: CASSLGENEQYF; cdr3_nt: TGTGCCAGCAGCTTAGGGGAAAACGAGCAGTACTTC